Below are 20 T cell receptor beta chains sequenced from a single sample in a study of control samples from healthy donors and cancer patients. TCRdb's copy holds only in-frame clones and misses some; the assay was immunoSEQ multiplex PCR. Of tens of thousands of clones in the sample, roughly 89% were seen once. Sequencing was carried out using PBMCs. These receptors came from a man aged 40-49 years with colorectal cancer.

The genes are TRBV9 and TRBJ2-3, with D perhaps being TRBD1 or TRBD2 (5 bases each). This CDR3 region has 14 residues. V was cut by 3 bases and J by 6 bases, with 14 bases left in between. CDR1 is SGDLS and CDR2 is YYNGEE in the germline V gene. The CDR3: CASSGENWGDTQYF. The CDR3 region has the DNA TGTGCCAGCAGCGGGGAAAATTGGGGGGATACGCAGTATTTT. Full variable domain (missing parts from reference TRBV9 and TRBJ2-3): DSGVTQTPKHLITATGQRVTLRCSPRSGDLSVYWYQQSLDQGLQFLIQYYNGEERAKGNILERFSAQQFPDLHSELNLSSLELGDSALYFCASSGENWGDTQYFGPGTRLTVL.

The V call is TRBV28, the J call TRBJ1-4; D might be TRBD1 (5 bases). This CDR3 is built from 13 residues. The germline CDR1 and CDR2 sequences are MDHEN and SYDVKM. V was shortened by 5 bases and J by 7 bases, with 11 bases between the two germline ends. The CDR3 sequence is CASSGGVSEKLFF. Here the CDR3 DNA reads TGTGCCAGCAGTGGAGGGGTTTCTGAAAAACTGTTTTTT.

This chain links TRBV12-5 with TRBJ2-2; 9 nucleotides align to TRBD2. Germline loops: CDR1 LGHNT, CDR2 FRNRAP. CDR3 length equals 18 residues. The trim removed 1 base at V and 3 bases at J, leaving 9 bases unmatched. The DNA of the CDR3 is TGTGCTAGTGGTTTGGGCGGGAGGGCCTACAGGGACACCGGGGAGCTGTTTTTT. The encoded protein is CASGLGGRAYRDTGELFF. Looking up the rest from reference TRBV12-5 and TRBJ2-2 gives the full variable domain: DARVTQTPRHKVTEMGQEVTMRCQPILGHNTVFWYRQTMMQGLELLAYFRNRAPLDDSGMPKDRFSAEMPDATLATLKIQPSEPRDSAVYFCASGLGGRAYRDTGELFFGEGSRLTVL.

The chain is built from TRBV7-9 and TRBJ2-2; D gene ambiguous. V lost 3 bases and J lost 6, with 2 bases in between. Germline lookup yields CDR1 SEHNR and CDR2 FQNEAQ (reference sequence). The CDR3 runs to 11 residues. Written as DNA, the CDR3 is TGTGCCAGCAGCTTTCCCGGGGAGCTGTTTTTT. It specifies CASSFPGELFF.

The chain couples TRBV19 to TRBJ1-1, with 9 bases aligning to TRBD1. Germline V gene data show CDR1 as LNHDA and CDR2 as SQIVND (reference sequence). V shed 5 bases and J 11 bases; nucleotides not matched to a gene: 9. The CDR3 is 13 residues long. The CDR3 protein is CASSVDRGVVAFF. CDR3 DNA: TGTGCCAGTAGTGTGGACAGGGGAGTTGTTGCTTTCTTT.

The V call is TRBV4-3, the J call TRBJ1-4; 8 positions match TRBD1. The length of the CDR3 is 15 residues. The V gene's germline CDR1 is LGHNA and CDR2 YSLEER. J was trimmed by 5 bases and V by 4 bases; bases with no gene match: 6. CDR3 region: CASSRQGARNEKLFF. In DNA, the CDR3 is TGCGCCAGCAGCCGTCAGGGGGCCCGAAATGAAAAACTGTTTTTT.

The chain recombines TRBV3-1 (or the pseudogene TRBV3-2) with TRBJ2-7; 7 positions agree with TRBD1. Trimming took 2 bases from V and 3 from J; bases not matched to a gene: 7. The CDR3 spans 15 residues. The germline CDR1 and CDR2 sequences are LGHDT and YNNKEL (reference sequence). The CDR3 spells CASSQWDRPHYEQYF. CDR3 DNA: TGTGCCAGCAGCCAATGGGACAGACCCCACTACGAGCAGTACTTC.

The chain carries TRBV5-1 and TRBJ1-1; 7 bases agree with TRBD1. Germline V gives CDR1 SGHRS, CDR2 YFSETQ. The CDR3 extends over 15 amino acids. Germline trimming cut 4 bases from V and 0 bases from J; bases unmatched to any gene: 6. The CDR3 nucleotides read TGCGCCAGCAGCAACTGGGGACAGATGAACACTGAAGCTTTCTTT. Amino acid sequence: CASSNWGQMNTEAFF.

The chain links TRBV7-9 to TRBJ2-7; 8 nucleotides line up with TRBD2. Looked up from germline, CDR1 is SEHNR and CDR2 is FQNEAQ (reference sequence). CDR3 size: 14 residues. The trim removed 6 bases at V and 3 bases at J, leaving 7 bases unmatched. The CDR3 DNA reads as TGTGCCAGCAGTTATAGCGGGACCATCTACGAGCAGTACTTC. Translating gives CASSYSGTIYEQYF.

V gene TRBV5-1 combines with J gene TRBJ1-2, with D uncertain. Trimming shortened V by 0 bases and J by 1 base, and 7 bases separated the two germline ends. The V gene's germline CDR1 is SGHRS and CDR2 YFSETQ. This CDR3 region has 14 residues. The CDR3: CASSLESINYGYTF. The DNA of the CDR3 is TGCGCCAGCAGCTTGGAGAGCATTAACTATGGCTACACCTTC.

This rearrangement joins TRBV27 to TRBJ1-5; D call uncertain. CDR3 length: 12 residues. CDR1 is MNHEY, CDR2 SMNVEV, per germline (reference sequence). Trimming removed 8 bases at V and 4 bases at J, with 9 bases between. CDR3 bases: TGTGCCAGCGGCTCTTTGAATCAGCCCCAGCATTTT. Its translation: CASGSLNQPQHF.

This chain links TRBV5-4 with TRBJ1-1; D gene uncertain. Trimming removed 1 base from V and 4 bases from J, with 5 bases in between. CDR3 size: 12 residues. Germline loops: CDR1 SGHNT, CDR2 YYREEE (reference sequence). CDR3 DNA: TGTGCCAGCAGCTTGCCGGGCACTGAAGCTTTCTTT. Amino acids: CASSLPGTEAFF.

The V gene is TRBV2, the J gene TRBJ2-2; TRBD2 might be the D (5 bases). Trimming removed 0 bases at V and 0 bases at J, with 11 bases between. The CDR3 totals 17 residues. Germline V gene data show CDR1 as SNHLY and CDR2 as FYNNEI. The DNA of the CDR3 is TGTGCCAGCAGTGAAGCGCAAGCGGAGACGAACACCGGGGAGCTGTTTTTT. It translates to CASSEAQAETNTGELFF.

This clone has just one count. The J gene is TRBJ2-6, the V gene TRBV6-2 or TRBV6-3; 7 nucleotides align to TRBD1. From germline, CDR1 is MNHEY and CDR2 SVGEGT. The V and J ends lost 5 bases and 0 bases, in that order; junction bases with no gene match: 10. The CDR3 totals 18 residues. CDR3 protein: CASSPWTGFASGANVLTF. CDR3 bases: TGTGCCAGCAGTCCCTGGACAGGATTTGCCTCTGGGGCCAACGTCCTGACTTTC.

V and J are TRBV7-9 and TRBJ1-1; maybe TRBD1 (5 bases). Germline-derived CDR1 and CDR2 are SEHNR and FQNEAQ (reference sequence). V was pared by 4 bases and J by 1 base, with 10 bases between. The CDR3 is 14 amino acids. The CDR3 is CASSSGPENTEAFF. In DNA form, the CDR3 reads TGTGCCAGCAGCTCGGGACCGGAGAACACTGAAGCTTTCTTT.

CDR3 amino acids: CASSESRSSGYNEQFF. The CDR3 DNA sequence: TGCGCCAGCAGTGAGTCGAGGTCTAGCGGCTACAATGAGCAGTTCTTC. This chain joins TRBV10-1 and TRBJ2-1; 7 bases match TRBD2. Germline CDR1 is WNHNN and CDR2 is SYGVQD (reference sequence). The J segment lost 3 bases and the V segment lost 0 bases, leaving 5 bases of the junction unmatched. The CDR3 spans 16 residues.

The CDR3 nucleotides read TGTGCCAGCAGTGAGGGGTTATCCTACAATGAGCAGTTCTTC. Protein: CASSEGLSYNEQFF. This chain joins TRBV2 and TRBJ2-1; D gene ambiguous. CDR1 and CDR2 from the germline V gene are SNHLY and FYNNEI. CDR3 length: 14 amino acids. With 3 bases removed from V and 1 base from J, the gap between germline ends came to 7 bases. The full variable domain, completed using reference TRBV2 and TRBJ2-1, is EPEVTQTPSHQVTQMGQEVILRCVPISNHLYFYWYRQILGQKVEFLVSFYNNEISEKSEIFDDQFSVERPDGSNFTLKIRSTKLEDSAMYFCASSEGLSYNEQFFGPGTRLTVL.

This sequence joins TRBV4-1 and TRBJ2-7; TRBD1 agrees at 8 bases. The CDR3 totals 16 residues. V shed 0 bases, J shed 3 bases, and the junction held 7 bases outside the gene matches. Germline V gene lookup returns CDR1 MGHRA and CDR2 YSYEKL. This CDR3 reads CASSQDHGTGVYEQYF. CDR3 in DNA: TGCGCCAGCAGCCAAGATCATGGGACAGGAGTCTACGAGCAGTACTTC.

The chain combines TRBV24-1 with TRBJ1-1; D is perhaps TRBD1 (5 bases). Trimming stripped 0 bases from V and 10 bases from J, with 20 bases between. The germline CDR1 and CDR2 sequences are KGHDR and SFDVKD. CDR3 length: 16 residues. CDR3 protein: CATSDLRIGTFPGAFF. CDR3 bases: TGTGCCACCAGTGATTTGCGGATCGGGACCTTCCCAGGAGCTTTCTTT.

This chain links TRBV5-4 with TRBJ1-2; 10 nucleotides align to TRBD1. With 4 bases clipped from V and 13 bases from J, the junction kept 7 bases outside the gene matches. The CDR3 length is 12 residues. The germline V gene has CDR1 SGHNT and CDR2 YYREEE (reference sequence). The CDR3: CASSGMGQGFTF. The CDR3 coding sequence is TGTGCCAGCAGCGGAATGGGACAGGGGTTCACCTTC.